Listed below are T cell receptor beta chains from one sample, sequenced in a study of T cell changes during pregnancy in multiple sclerosis. The method was immunoSEQ multiplex PCR; TCRdb's version includes in-frame clones alone and lacks a portion of them. The table includes approximately 40,000 clones, 85% to 95% detected once. The material sequenced was CD8+ T cells from peripheral blood mononuclear cells, taken in the third trimester of pregnancy. Receptors originate from a female donor with multiple sclerosis, enrolled in a pregnancy study. Each CDR3 is given with its conserved first and last residue. Fields, in order: J gene, D gene, clone size, V gene, CDR3 length, CDR3 protein, CDR3 DNA. D genes are given only for firm matches. Expanded clones are given a class, and other clones once, few, many or no size at all.

J gene: TRBJ2-1
D gene: .
clone size: .
V gene: TRBV21-1
CDR3 length: 16
CDR3 protein: CASPASREGVYNEQFF
CDR3 DNA: TGTGCCAGTCCGGCTAGCAGGGAGGGGGTCTACAATGAGCAGTTCTTC

J gene: TRBJ1-3
D gene: .
clone size: .
V gene: TRBV2
CDR3 length: 13
CDR3 protein: CASSGGFGNTIYF
CDR3 DNA: TGTGCCAGCAGTGGGGGCTTTGGAAACACCATATATTTT

J gene: TRBJ1-2
D gene: TRBD1
clone size: .
V gene: TRBV27
CDR3 length: 14
CDR3 protein: CASSPGQVFYGYTF
CDR3 DNA: TGTGCCAGCAGCCCTGGACAGGTTTTCTATGGCTACACCTTC

J gene: TRBJ1-5
D gene: .
clone size: once
V gene: TRBV11-2
CDR3 length: 15
CDR3 protein: CASSREFASNQPQHF
CDR3 DNA: TGTGCCAGCAGCCGGGAATTTGCTAGCAATCAGCCCCAGCATTTT

J gene: TRBJ1-5
D gene: .
clone size: .
V gene: TRBV18
CDR3 length: 14
CDR3 protein: CASSPGESNQPQHF
CDR3 DNA: TGTGCCAGCTCTCCCGGGGAAAGCAATCAGCCCCAGCATTTT

J gene: TRBJ1-2
D gene: TRBD1
clone size: .
V gene: TRBV27
CDR3 length: 15
CDR3 protein: CASSLSVQGDYGYTF
CDR3 DNA: TGTGCCAGCAGTTTATCGGTACAGGGGGACTATGGCTACACCTTC

J gene: TRBJ1-2
D gene: TRBD1
clone size: .
V gene: TRBV9
CDR3 length: 15
CDR3 protein: CASSAQTDRGVGYTF
CDR3 DNA: TGTGCCAGCAGCGCGCAGACAGACAGGGGGGTTGGCTACACCTTC

J gene: TRBJ2-1
D gene: TRBD2
clone size: .
V gene: TRBV11-2
CDR3 length: 14
CDR3 protein: CASSLEAGVNEQFF
CDR3 DNA: TGTGCCAGCAGCTTGGAAGCGGGGGTTAATGAGCAGTTCTTC

J gene: TRBJ2-5
D gene: TRBD1
clone size: .
V gene: TRBV7-9
CDR3 length: 16
CDR3 protein: CASSLRRDRGGETQYF
CDR3 DNA: TGTGCCAGCAGCTTAAGGCGAGACAGGGGAGGTGAGACCCAGTACTTC

J gene: TRBJ2-7
D gene: .
clone size: .
V gene: TRBV6-6
CDR3 length: 14
CDR3 protein: CASSTDTSSYEQYF
CDR3 DNA: TGTGCCAGCAGTACGGACACAAGCTCCTACGAGCAGTACTTC

J gene: TRBJ1-5
D gene: .
clone size: once
V gene: TRBV15
CDR3 length: 16
CDR3 protein: CATSRDRGFSNQPQHF
CDR3 DNA: TGTGCCACCAGCAGAGATCGCGGGTTTAGCAATCAGCCCCAGCATTTT

J gene: TRBJ2-7
D gene: TRBD2
clone size: .
V gene: TRBV5-4
CDR3 length: 14
CDR3 protein: CASSPIAGHYEQYF
CDR3 DNA: TGTGCCAGCAGCCCCATAGCGGGGCACTACGAGCAGTACTTC

J gene: TRBJ1-6
D gene: .
clone size: .
V gene: TRBV13
CDR3 length: 12
CDR3 protein: CASRRERSPLHF
CDR3 DNA: TGTGCCAGCAGAAGGGAGCGCTCACCCCTCCACTTT

J gene: TRBJ1-2
D gene: .
clone size: .
V gene: TRBV5-5
CDR3 length: 14
CDR3 protein: CASSLGEGVPGYTF
CDR3 DNA: TGTGCCAGCAGCTTGGGTGAGGGTGTGCCTGGCTACACCTTC

J gene: TRBJ1-1
D gene: .
clone size: .
V gene: TRBV11-2
CDR3 length: 13
CDR3 protein: CASSLGSGTEAFF
CDR3 DNA: TGTGCCAGCAGCTTAGGGTCGGGCACTGAAGCTTTCTTT

J gene: TRBJ2-7
D gene: .
clone size: .
V gene: TRBV6-5
CDR3 length: 13
CDR3 protein: CASSYGEFHEQYF
CDR3 DNA: TGTGCCAGCAGTTACGGGGAGTTCCACGAGCAGTACTTC

J gene: TRBJ2-3
D gene: TRBD2
clone size: .
V gene: TRBV7-9
CDR3 length: 14
CDR3 protein: CAGASGKGADTQYF
CDR3 DNA: TGTGCCGGCGCTAGCGGGAAGGGGGCAGATACGCAGTATTTT

J gene: TRBJ2-2
D gene: TRBD1
clone size: .
V gene: TRBV11-2
CDR3 length: 17
CDR3 protein: CASSLDPGTENTGELFF
CDR3 DNA: TGTGCCAGCAGCTTAGATCCGGGGACAGAGAACACCGGGGAGCTGTTTTTT

J gene: TRBJ1-1
D gene: .
clone size: .
V gene: TRBV10-3
CDR3 length: 14
CDR3 protein: CAISESEGNTEAFF
CDR3 DNA: TGTGCCATCAGTGAGTCGGAGGGGAACACTGAAGCTTTCTTT

J gene: TRBJ2-2
D gene: .
clone size: .
V gene: TRBV7-3
CDR3 length: 12
CDR3 protein: CASSLVGGELFF
CDR3 DNA: TGTGCCAGCAGCCTAGTGGGCGGGGAGCTGTTTTTT

J gene: TRBJ2-5
D gene: TRBD2
clone size: .
V gene: TRBV2
CDR3 length: 16
CDR3 protein: CASSGSLAGAQETQYF
CDR3 DNA: TGTGCCAGCAGTGGATCCCTAGCGGGGGCCCAAGAGACCCAGTACTTC

J gene: TRBJ1-1
D gene: .
clone size: .
V gene: TRBV11-3
CDR3 length: 13
CDR3 protein: CASSSTVNTEAFF
CDR3 DNA: TGTGCCAGCAGCTCGACAGTGAACACTGAAGCTTTCTTT

J gene: TRBJ1-6
D gene: .
clone size: .
V gene: TRBV15
CDR3 length: 11
CDR3 protein: CATPRGSPLHF
CDR3 DNA: TGTGCCACCCCAAGGGGATCACCCCTCCACTTT

J gene: TRBJ1-2
D gene: TRBD1
clone size: .
V gene: TRBV5-1
CDR3 length: 15
CDR3 protein: CASSLDRDRAEGYTF
CDR3 DNA: TGCGCCAGCAGCTTGGACCGGGACAGGGCGGAGGGCTACACCTTC

J gene: TRBJ1-1
D gene: .
clone size: .
V gene: TRBV2
CDR3 length: 14
CDR3 protein: CASSGDNMNTEAFF
CDR3 DNA: TGTGCCAGCAGTGGGGACAACATGAACACTGAAGCTTTCTTT

J gene: TRBJ2-7
D gene: TRBD1
clone size: .
V gene: TRBV29-1
CDR3 length: 15
CDR3 protein: CSVGSSGQGGYEQYF
CDR3 DNA: TGCAGCGTTGGTTCATCGGGACAGGGTGGCTACGAGCAGTACTTC

J gene: TRBJ1-1
D gene: .
clone size: .
V gene: TRBV5-5
CDR3 length: 13
CDR3 protein: CASSLGSGTEAFF
CDR3 DNA: TGTGCCAGCAGCTTGGGTTCGGGAACTGAAGCTTTCTTT

J gene: TRBJ2-3
D gene: .
clone size: .
V gene: TRBV6-4
CDR3 length: 15
CDR3 protein: CASSEESGSTDTQYF
CDR3 DNA: TGTGCCAGCAGTGAAGAATCAGGTAGCACAGATACGCAGTATTTT

J gene: TRBJ1-2
D gene: .
clone size: .
V gene: TRBV9
CDR3 length: 14
CDR3 protein: CASSVAGQNYGYTF
CDR3 DNA: TGTGCCAGCAGCGTAGCTGGACAGAACTATGGCTACACCTTC

J gene: TRBJ1-2
D gene: TRBD1
clone size: .
V gene: TRBV6-4
CDR3 length: 15
CDR3 protein: CASSDTGQGVGGYTF
CDR3 DNA: TGTGCCAGCAGTGACACCGGACAGGGGGTCGGAGGCTACACCTTC

J gene: TRBJ2-1
D gene: .
clone size: .
V gene: TRBV4-2
CDR3 length: 17
CDR3 protein: CASSLVPDSFSYNEQFF
CDR3 DNA: TGTGCCAGCAGCCTCGTCCCGGACAGCTTCTCCTACAATGAGCAGTTCTTC

J gene: TRBJ1-2
D gene: .
clone size: .
V gene: TRBV6-1
CDR3 length: 10
CDR3 protein: CASRNGGYTF
CDR3 DNA: TGTGCCAGCAGGAACGGTGGCTACACCTTC

J gene: TRBJ2-7
D gene: TRBD1
clone size: .
V gene: TRBV5-1
CDR3 length: 16
CDR3 protein: CASSLMGGDRVYEQYF
CDR3 DNA: TGCGCCAGCAGCTTGATGGGTGGGGACAGGGTCTACGAGCAGTACTTC

J gene: TRBJ1-4
D gene: .
clone size: .
V gene: TRBV15
CDR3 length: 15
CDR3 protein: CATSRGADSREKLFF
CDR3 DNA: TGTGCCACCAGCAGAGGCGCAGACTCGAGGGAAAAACTGTTTTTT

J gene: TRBJ2-1
D gene: TRBD2
clone size: .
V gene: TRBV10-3
CDR3 length: 15
CDR3 protein: CAIREAGGYPDEQFF
CDR3 DNA: TGTGCCATCCGTGAGGCGGGGGGGTATCCGGATGAGCAGTTCTTC

J gene: TRBJ1-2
D gene: TRBD1
clone size: .
V gene: TRBV6-5
CDR3 length: 13
CDR3 protein: CASSPQGALGYTF
CDR3 DNA: TGTGCCAGCAGTCCCCAGGGGGCGCTTGGCTACACCTTC